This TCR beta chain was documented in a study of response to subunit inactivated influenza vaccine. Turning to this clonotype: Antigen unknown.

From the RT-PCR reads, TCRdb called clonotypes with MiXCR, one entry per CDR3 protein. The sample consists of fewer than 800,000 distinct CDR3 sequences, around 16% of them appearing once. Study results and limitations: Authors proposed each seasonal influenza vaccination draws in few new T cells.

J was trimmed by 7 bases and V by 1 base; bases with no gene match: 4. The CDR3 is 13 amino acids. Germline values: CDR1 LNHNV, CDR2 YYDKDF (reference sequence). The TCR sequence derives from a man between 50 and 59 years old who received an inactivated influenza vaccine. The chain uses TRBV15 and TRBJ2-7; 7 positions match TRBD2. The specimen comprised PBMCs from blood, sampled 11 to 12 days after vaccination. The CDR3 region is CATSRAPGGEQYF. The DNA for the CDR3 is TGTGCCACCAGCAGAGCTCCCGGGGGGGAGCAGTACTTC.